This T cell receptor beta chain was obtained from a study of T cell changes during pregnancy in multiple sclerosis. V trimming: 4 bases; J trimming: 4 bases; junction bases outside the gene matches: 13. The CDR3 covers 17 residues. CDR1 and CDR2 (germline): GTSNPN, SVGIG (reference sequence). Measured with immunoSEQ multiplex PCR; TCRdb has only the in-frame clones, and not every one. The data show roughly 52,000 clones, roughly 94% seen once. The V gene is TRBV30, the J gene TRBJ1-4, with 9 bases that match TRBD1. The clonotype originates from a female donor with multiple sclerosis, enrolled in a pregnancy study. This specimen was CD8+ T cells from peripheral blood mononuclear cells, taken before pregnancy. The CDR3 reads CAWTSLDRGSGNEKLFF. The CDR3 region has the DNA TGTGCCTGGACGTCCTTAGACAGGGGGTCGGGTAATGAAAAACTGTTTTTT.